These 17 T cell receptor beta chains came from one sample sequenced in a study of blood T cell repertoires in COVID-19. The data were produced by immunoSEQ multiplex PCR, yet TCRdb's version contains in-frame clones alone and is incomplete. Counted here are 200,000 to 250,000 clones, around nine tenths occurring once; the ten biggest clones make up under 4%. What was sequenced was peripheral blood. The receptor set was obtained from a man between 18 and 29 years old with active or convalescent COVID-19.

Comment on this clone: The identical CDR3 is also encoded by other nucleotide sequences in the sample. The chain has TRBV18 and TRBJ1-5; no firm D call. The CDR3 is 13 amino acids. Germline V gene lookup returns CDR1 KGHSH and CDR2 LQKENI. Trimming cost V 3 bases and J 0 bases, with 3 bases left between them. The CDR3 spells CASSPYSNQPQHF. The CDR3 coding sequence is TGTGCCAGCTCACCCTATAGCAATCAGCCCCAGCATTTT.

The chain has TRBV28 and TRBJ1-6; D is possibly TRBD1 (6 bases). The V end was cut by 1 base, the J end by 8 bases, with 15 bases between. The CDR3 runs 16 residues. The germline CDR1 and CDR2 sequences are MDHEN and SYDVKM. The CDR3 DNA is TGTGCCAGCAGTTTATCTGGATCAGGGGAGTATTCACCCCTCCACTTT. It is translated as CASSLSGSGEYSPLHF. The full variable domain, its missing parts supplied by reference TRBV28 and TRBJ1-6, is DVKVTQSSRYLVKRTGEKVFLECVQDMDHENMFWYRQDPGLGLRLIYFSYDVKMKEKGDIPEGYSVSREKKERFSLILESASTNQTSMYLCASSLSGSGEYSPLHFGNGTRLTVT.

This chain connects TRBV7-2 to TRBJ2-7; 10 bases are a match to TRBD1. The CDR3 runs 15 residues. With 7 bases clipped from V and 2 bases from J, the junction kept 8 bases outside the gene matches. Looked up from germline, CDR1 is SGHTA and CDR2 is FQGNSA. The CDR3 sequence is CASTFLGTGAYEQYF. The CDR3 DNA reads TGTGCCAGCACCTTCCTCGGGACAGGGGCCTACGAGCAGTACTTC.

This chain joins TRBV5-5 and TRBJ1-1, with D hard to call. Trimming took 1 base from V and 1 from J, leaving 11 bases between them. This CDR3 spans 15 amino acids. Germline CDR1 and CDR2: SGHKS and YYEKEE (reference sequence). CDR3 amino acids: CASSLLTAGNTEAFF. The CDR3 nucleotides read TGTGCCAGCAGCTTGCTTACGGCGGGGAACACTGAAGCTTTCTTT.

This chain uses TRBV28 with TRBJ2-5; 7 bases are shared with TRBD2. The trim removed 1 base at V and 3 bases at J, leaving 5 bases unmatched. Germline V CDR1 and CDR2: MDHEN, SYDVKM. The CDR3 extends over 15 amino acids. The DNA for the CDR3 is TGTGCCAGCAGTTTATATTTGGGGGGGGAAGAGACCCAGTACTTC. The encoded protein is CASSLYLGGEETQYF.

This chain links TRBV19 with TRBJ1-1; TRBD1 matches 8 bases. Trimming at V came to 10 bases and at J to 1 base, leaving 8 bases not matched to a gene. CDR1 and CDR2 from the germline V gene are LNHDA and SQIVND (reference sequence). CDR3 length: 14 amino acids. The CDR3 DNA is TGTGCCACTCGGACAGGGACCCCGAACACTGAAGCTTTCTTT. Protein sequence: CATRTGTPNTEAFF.

Concerning this clone: Relative to the germline gene, one junction end is altered; a read error may explain this. V and J are TRBV7-7 and TRBJ2-5; 7 bases match TRBD2. Germline values: CDR1 SSHAT, CDR2 FNYEAQ (reference sequence). The CDR3 has 16 amino acids. Written as DNA, the CDR3 is TGTGCTAGCAGCCCCAATAGGGGTGCGGGAGAAGAGACCCAGTACTTC. Amino acid sequence: CASSPNRGAGEETQYF.

This clone was seen once. The gene calls are TRBV19 and TRBJ1-2; a possible D gene is TRBD1 (5 bases). CDR1 LNHDA and CDR2 SQIVND come from the germline V gene (reference sequence). The CDR3 totals 13 residues. V dropped 5 bases and J dropped 5 bases, with 12 bases sitting between them. CDR3 in DNA: TGTGCCAGTAGTCGGGCGACAGTTTATGGCTACACCTTC. Amino acids: CASSRATVYGYTF.

The rearrangement joins TRBV27 to TRBJ2-7, with a tentative D call TRBD1 (6 bases). Trimming stripped 6 bases from V and 2 bases from J, with 14 bases between. The germline gives CDR1 MNHEY, CDR2 SMNVEV (reference sequence). This CDR3 is 14 amino acids long. The CDR3 region has the DNA TGTGCCAGCAGGGACAGCCTGAGACCCTACGAGCAGTACTTC. It codes for CASRDSLRPYEQYF.

The J gene is TRBJ2-1, the V gene TRBV9; 11 nucleotides line up with TRBD2. Germline lookup yields CDR1 SGDLS and CDR2 YYNGEE. CDR3 length equals 14 residues. Trimming cost V 4 bases and J 4 bases; bases outside gene matches: 1. The CDR3 bases are TGTGCCAGCAGCTCTAGCGGGGGGTACAATGAGCAGTTCTTC. Its protein is CASSSSGGYNEQFF.

The J gene is TRBJ1-4, the V gene TRBV6-5; no clear D. Germline CDR1 MNHEY, CDR2 SVGAGI. V was trimmed by 2 bases and J by 6 bases, leaving 7 bases between them. CDR3 length: 13 residues. The CDR3 sequence is CASSYTGYEKLFF. For the CDR3, the DNA is TGTGCCAGCAGTTACACGGGATATGAAAAACTGTTTTTT.

The CDR3 DNA sequence: TGCGCCAGCAGCCCGGGACTAGCGGGCGGTTACGAGCAGTACTTC. It is translated as CASSPGLAGGYEQYF. The rearrangement uses TRBV5-1 and TRBJ2-7, with 12 bases identical to TRBD2. The J segment lost 4 bases and the V segment lost 4 bases, leaving 6 bases of the junction unmatched. This CDR3 is 15 amino acids long. The germline CDR1 and CDR2 sequences are SGHRS and YFSETQ.

The J gene is TRBJ1-5, the V gene TRBV6-5, with D perhaps TRBD1 (5 bases). Trimming cost V 8 bases and J 4 bases, with 12 bases left between them. Germline V lookup: CDR1 MNHEY, CDR2 SVGAGI. CDR3 length equals 13 residues. CDR3 in DNA: TGTGCCAGCCTAAGACAGACTAATCAGCCCCAGCATTTT. It specifies CASLRQTNQPQHF.

This clone was recorded a few times. This CDR3 is CASSSIAGGSYNEQFF. As DNA, the CDR3 is TGTGCCAGCAGCAGCATAGCGGGGGGTTCCTACAATGAGCAGTTCTTC. This rearrangement joins TRBV9 to TRBJ2-1, with 10 bases that match TRBD2. The V and J ends lost 4 bases and 1 base, in that order; junction bases with no gene match: 5. Germline loops: CDR1 SGDLS, CDR2 YYNGEE. This CDR3 has 16 residues.

This chain uses TRBV27 with TRBJ1-1; maybe TRBD1 (5 bases). V was cut by 6 bases and J by 4 bases, with 15 bases left in between. The germline V gene has CDR1 MNHEY and CDR2 SMNVEV (reference sequence). The CDR3 is 14 residues long. The CDR3 region is CASSPNGGGTEAFF. CDR3 coding DNA: TGTGCCAGCAGCCCCAACGGGGGGGGCACTGAAGCTTTCTTT.

The rearrangement joins TRBV6-2 or TRBV6-3 to TRBJ2-1; a weak D match, TRBD1 (5 bases). The CDR3 has 16 amino acids. V lost 6 bases and J lost 0, with 15 bases in between. CDR1 MNHEY and CDR2 SVGEGT come from the germline V gene. The chain's CDR3 is CASSLSRASSYNEQFF. The CDR3 DNA reads as TGTGCCAGCAGCCTCTCCAGGGCGAGCTCCTACAATGAGCAGTTCTTC.

The genes are TRBV11-3 and TRBJ1-1, with D maybe TRBD1 (6 bases). The germline V gene encodes CDR1 SGHNT and CDR2 YENEEA. V lost 2 bases, J lost 0 bases, and 16 bases lay in between. CDR3 length equals 17 residues. The CDR3 loop reads CASSLSPSTGLNTEAFF. The CDR3 coding sequence is TGTGCCAGCAGCTTAAGTCCCTCGACAGGACTGAACACTGAAGCTTTCTTT.